Following are 25 T cell receptor beta chains from one sample sequenced in a study of neoadjuvant nivolumab and ipilimumab in lung cancer. Method: immunoSEQ multiplex PCR; TCRdb's copy keeps in-frame clones and lacks some. Of about 16,000 clones in the sample, 76% were seen once. The sample consisted of tumor tissue, taken after neoadjuvant nivolumab, alone or with ipilimumab, at or shortly before surgery. The origin of the receptors is an adult with non-small cell lung cancer.

This chain joins TRBV5-4 and TRBJ2-2; D is unresolved. Trimming shortened V by 9 bases and J by 0 bases, and 12 bases separated the two germline ends. The CDR3 is made up of 14 amino acids. Germline CDR1 SGHNT, CDR2 YYREEE (reference sequence). The CDR3 loop is CATSAASNTGELFF. The CDR3 nucleotides read TGTGCCACCTCGGCGGCCTCGAACACCGGGGAGCTGTTTTTT. Full variable domain (missing parts from reference TRBV5-4 and TRBJ2-2): ETGVTQSPTHLIKTRGQQVTLRCSSQSGHNTVSWYQQALGQGPQFIFQYYREEENGRGNFPPRFSGLQFPNYSSELNVNALELDDSALYLCATSAASNTGELFFGEGSRLTVL.

This chain joins TRBV5-1 and TRBJ2-7; D may correspond to TRBD1 or TRBD2 (5 bases each). Germline CDR1 SGHRS, CDR2 YFSETQ. The CDR3 is made up of 15 amino acids. Trimming removed 4 bases from V and 0 bases from J, with 14 bases in between. In DNA, the CDR3 is TGCGCCAGCAGCCCCGGGACCGTTCCCTCCTACGAGCAGTACTTC. Translation: CASSPGTVPSYEQYF.

This clone has a handful of counts. The chain combines TRBV5-5 with TRBJ2-1; no clear D gene. Per the germline V gene, CDR1 is SGHKS and CDR2 is YYEKEE (reference sequence). Deletions cut 0 bases from V and 5 bases from J, with 6 bases between. The CDR3 spans 13 residues. The CDR3 protein is CASSLDLNNEQFF. Written as DNA, the CDR3 is TGTGCCAGCAGCTTGGACTTAAACAATGAGCAGTTCTTC. The full variable domain, completed using reference TRBV5-5 and TRBJ2-1, is DAGVTQSPTHLIKTRGQQVTLRCSPISGHKSVSWYQQVLGQGPQFIFQYYEKEERGRGNFPDRFSARQFPNYSSELNVNALLLGDSALYLCASSLDLNNEQFFGPGTRLTVL.

This chain joins TRBV7-8 and TRBJ1-6; 10 bases fit TRBD1. Germline values: CDR1 SGHVS, CDR2 FQNEAQ. V dropped 4 bases and J dropped 4; count of bases not matched to a gene: 4. The CDR3 contains 16 residues. The DNA of the CDR3 is TGTGCCAGCAGCTCAGGACAGGGGGGGTATAATTCACCCCTCCACTTT. It translates to CASSSGQGGYNSPLHF.

This clone came up a few times. The gene calls are TRBV11-3 and TRBJ2-7, with 12 bases fitting TRBD1. Germline CDR1 and CDR2: SGHNT and YENEEA. The V and J ends lost 6 bases and 2 bases, in that order; junction bases with no gene match: 5. This CDR3 has 15 amino acids. The CDR3: CASSRGTGGPYEQYF. The CDR3, as DNA: TGTGCCAGCAGTAGGGGGACAGGGGGCCCCTACGAGCAGTACTTC.

V usage is TRBV7-8 and J usage is TRBJ1-1, with D maybe TRBD1 (5 bases). The germline V gene has CDR1 SGHVS and CDR2 FQNEAQ. The CDR3 sequence is 13 residues long. V lost 5 bases and J 4 bases, leaving 11 bases between the germline ends. The CDR3 bases are TGTGCCAGCAGCCCCGGGAGGGGCACTGAAGCTTTCTTT. Amino acids: CASSPGRGTEAFF.

The chain couples TRBV5-6 to TRBJ2-7, with 9 nucleotides matching TRBD1. The CDR3 is 15 residues long. CDR1 is SGHDT, CDR2 YYEEEE, per germline. Trimming took 4 bases from V and 6 from J; bases not matched to a gene: 11. CDR3 sequence (DNA): TGTGCCAGCAGCCCCGGGGACAGGGTGTTTGTCGAGCAGTACTTC. Its protein product is CASSPGDRVFVEQYF.

This chain connects TRBV4-3 to TRBJ1-6, with D possibly being TRBD1 (5 bases). The CDR3 runs to 15 residues. V was pared by 1 base and J by 7 bases, with 11 bases between. Germline values: CDR1 LGHNA, CDR2 YSLEER. CDR3 nucleotides: TGCGCCAGCAGCCAAGGCCCGCCAGGGAATTCACCCCTCCACTTT. Translation: CASSQGPPGNSPLHF.

The V call is TRBV5-6, the J call TRBJ2-1, with 9 bases aligning to TRBD1. Germline V lookup: CDR1 SGHDT, CDR2 YYEEEE. CDR3 length: 15 residues. V gave up 4 bases and J gave up 0 bases; unmatched junction bases: 2. The DNA for the CDR3 is TGTGCCAGCAGCAGGACAGGGGACTCCTACAATGAGCAGTTCTTC. This sequence encodes CASSRTGDSYNEQFF.

The chain employs TRBV4-3 and TRBJ1-2, with 9 bases fitting TRBD1. Trimming cost V 0 bases and J 6 bases; bases outside gene matches: 11. The CDR3 is made up of 17 amino acids. Germline lookup yields CDR1 LGHNA and CDR2 YSLEER. The CDR3 here is CASSQDRGGTGSNGYTF. Written as DNA, the CDR3 is TGCGCCAGCAGCCAAGATAGGGGCGGGACAGGGTCAAATGGCTACACCTTC.

This chain links TRBV6-1 with TRBJ2-7; D might be TRBD2 (7 bases). In germline, CDR1 is MNHNS, CDR2 SASEGT. The CDR3 contains 13 residues. The CDR3 nucleotides are TGTGCAGCGGGGTCAGGGGCGTCCTACGAGCAGTACTTC. Encoded protein: CAAGSGASYEQYF.

The chain combines TRBV25-1 with TRBJ1-2; D may be TRBD1 (6 bases). The CDR3 is made up of 13 amino acids. Trimming cost V 6 bases and J 4 bases, with 12 bases left between them. Germline V gene sequence: CDR1 MGHDK, CDR2 SYGVNS. As DNA, the CDR3 is TGTGCCAGCAGAGGACAGACCTCCTATGGCTACACCTTC. This translates into CASRGQTSYGYTF.

The chain couples TRBV6-4 to TRBJ2-3, with 7 bases matching TRBD1. Germline V gene data show CDR1 as MRHNA and CDR2 as SNTAGT. This CDR3 region has 15 residues. J gave up 4 bases and V 0 bases, and 4 bases lay outside the gene matches. This CDR3 reads CASSDSGTGADTQYF. For the CDR3, the DNA is TGTGCCAGCAGTGACTCTGGAACAGGGGCAGATACGCAGTATTTT.

This clone is labeled as medium-sized. The V call is TRBV9, the J call TRBJ1-3; D remains ambiguous. V lost 3 bases and J 4 bases, leaving 8 bases between the germline ends. Germline CDR1 and CDR2: SGDLS and YYNGEE. This CDR3 has 13 amino acids. In DNA, the CDR3 is TGTGCCAGCAGCGGGACCGACGGAAACACCATATATTTT. As protein: CASSGTDGNTIYF.

The CDR3 DNA follows: TGTGCCAGTAGTGTAACTAGCGGGGGTGACACCGGGGAGCTGTTTTTT. This gives the protein CASSVTSGGDTGELFF. The chain uses TRBV19 and TRBJ2-2, with TRBD2 matching over 11 bases. Unmatched junction bases numbered 5, after V lost 5 bases and J lost 3 bases. The CDR3 extends over 16 amino acids. Germline assignment: CDR1 LNHDA and CDR2 SQIVND (reference sequence).

The chain employs TRBV7-9 and TRBJ2-2; 7 nucleotides agree with TRBD1. This CDR3 is 16 amino acids long. Germline V gene sequence: CDR1 SEHNR, CDR2 FQNEAQ (reference sequence). V shed 5 bases, J shed 6 bases, and the junction held 12 bases outside the gene matches. CDR3 DNA: TGTGCCAGCAGCACAAGACAGGGAAACTTTCCCGGGGAGCTGTTTTTT. Translation: CASSTRQGNFPGELFF.

The chain is built from TRBV5-1 and TRBJ1-1; tentatively, D is TRBD1 (5 bases). Per germline, CDR1 SGHRS and CDR2 YFSETQ. CDR3 length: 15 residues. The V end was cut by 5 bases, the J end by 5 bases, with 19 bases between. This CDR3 reads CASRADSPLDTEAFF. CDR3 in DNA: TGCGCCAGCAGGGCCGACAGCCCCTTAGATACTGAAGCTTTCTTT.

This chain links TRBV18 with TRBJ2-2; 10 bases line up with TRBD1. CDR3 size: 16 residues. Germline CDR1 KGHSH, CDR2 LQKENI. The V and J ends lost 5 bases and 0 bases, in that order; junction bases with no gene match: 3. The CDR3 nucleotides read TGTGCCAGCTCAGGAGGACAGGGGGCGAACACCGGGGAGCTGTTTTTT. The encoded protein is CASSGGQGANTGELFF.

The chain carries TRBV5-4 and TRBJ2-3; D ambiguous. Germline CDR1 SGHNT, CDR2 YYREEE (reference sequence). The CDR3 totals 13 residues. V lost 0 bases, J lost 0 bases, and 2 bases lay in between. DNA of the CDR3: TGTGCCAGCAGCTTGGGGAGCACAGATACGCAGTATTTT. It yields the protein CASSLGSTDTQYF.

This rearrangement joins TRBV2 to TRBJ2-3; no reliable D call. In germline, CDR1 is SNHLY, CDR2 FYNNEI. The CDR3 has 12 residues. Between the trimmed V and J ends, which lost 6 bases and 6 bases, there was a span of 10 bases. The CDR3 nucleotides read TGTGCCAGCAGCCTCGCCGGGGATACGCAGTATTTT. Protein sequence: CASSLAGDTQYF.

V is TRBV29-1 and J is TRBJ2-1, with TRBD1 matching 7 bases. The CDR3 totals 12 residues. Trimming cost V 7 bases and J 6 bases; bases outside gene matches: 6. The germline V gene encodes CDR1 SQVTM and CDR2 ANQGSEA. The CDR3 nucleotides read TGCAGCGGACAGGGTAGGGTCAATGAGCAGTTCTTC. It yields the protein CSGQGRVNEQFF.

The chain carries TRBV7-9 and TRBJ1-1, with no clear D. The CDR3 has 13 amino acids. V was clipped by 6 bases and J by 5 bases, with 13 bases between them. Per the germline V gene, CDR1 is SEHNR and CDR2 is FQNEAQ (reference sequence). CDR3 loop: CASRFSVETEAFF. CDR3 coding DNA: TGTGCCAGCAGGTTCAGTGTAGAAACTGAAGCTTTCTTT.

This clone appeared once. This chain links TRBV6-1 with TRBJ1-6; D might be TRBD1 (6 bases). This CDR3 has 15 amino acids. V lost 5 bases to trimming and J lost 7 bases, with 15 bases between them. Germline V lookup: CDR1 MNHNS, CDR2 SASEGT. The CDR3 sequence: CASSKRTDGNSPLHF. The CDR3 DNA is TGTGCCAGCAGTAAGCGGACAGACGGGAATTCACCCCTCCACTTT.

This clone has just a few counts. This CDR3 is also generated by other DNA sequences in the sample. The chain combines TRBV6-6 with TRBJ2-7; D is undetermined. Germline V gives CDR1 MNHNY, CDR2 SVGAGI (reference sequence). CDR3 length: 9 amino acids. Trimming shortened V by 8 bases and J by 1 base, and 0 bases separated the two germline ends. CDR3 protein: CASSYEQYF. The CDR3 bases are TGTGCCAGCTCCTACGAGCAGTACTTC.

Points on this clone: Other DNA sequences of this sample code for an identical CDR3. This chain joins TRBV25-1 and TRBJ2-2, with D tentatively TRBD1 (6 bases). With 0 bases removed from V and 5 bases from J, the gap between germline ends came to 13 bases. This CDR3 has 16 amino acids. Germline CDR1 and CDR2: MGHDK and SYGVNS. CDR3 residues: CASSEYKQGGTGELFF. CDR3 in DNA: TGTGCCAGCAGTGAATATAAACAGGGCGGGACCGGGGAGCTGTTTTTT.